The sequence of this T cell receptor (beta chain) was determined in a study of T cells expressing NK-cell markers. From the 5' RACE reads, TCRdb lists one entry per CDR3 protein and no DNA. The data include about 160,000 distinct CDR3 sequences; the top ten clones carry around a sixth. CDR1 is LGHDT and CDR2 is YNNKEL in the germline V gene (reference sequence). The CDR3 is made up of 14 amino acids. Sequences were obtained from blood T cells: a sorted CD56 or NKG2C T cell subset, CD4+ or CD8+ T cells, or bulk PBMC T cells (not recorded which). The genes are TRBV3-1 and TRBJ1-2; TCRdb names TRBD1, which stays unverified in the absence of DNA. The TCR sequence derives from a woman between 18 and 70 years old in good health. The CDR3 reads CASSPGGGRYGYTF. Combining the CDR3 with reference TRBV3-1 and TRBJ1-2 gives the whole variable domain DTAVSQTPKYLVTQMGNDKSIKCEQNLGHDTMYWYKQDSKKFLKIMFSYNNKELIINETVPNRFSPKSPDKAHLNLHINSLELGDSAVYFCASSPGGGRYGYTFGSGTRLTVV.